This TCR beta chain was captured by sequencing in a study of cytomegalovirus exposure and HLA in healthy donors (dated by TCRdb to 2016 to 2017). In the study overall: In an earlier analysis of 587 of the donors, 250 to 300 Gb of sequence data and approximately 120 million unique TCR beta sequences from about 179 million T cells were reported. An early release that covered about 600 HLA-typed donors contained about 300 gigabases of sequencing data and tens of millions of unique TCR sequences. The genetic ancestry cluster associated with self-reported Caucasian donors included 81% of the roughly 400 genotyped donors. The study was designed to test whether signatures of past pathogen exposure could be identified by cataloging public T cell receptors. The study used immunosequencing to profile the T cell repertoires of several hundred subjects and linked those repertoires to cytomegalovirus serostatus. A separate validation cohort of 100 to 150 different subjects was used in addition to the roughly 670-subject first cohort. To predict cytomegalovirus infection status, the study brought together high-throughput TCR immunosequencing, statistical association of individual TCRs with disease status, and machine learning. A later analysis re-analyzed previously published TCR beta repertoires from about 730 donors and added high-resolution HLA genotyping to study TCR occurrence patterns. In the later analysis, no new phenotypic data were used to find candidate immune exposures; instead, reliance was placed on TCR beta sequences and their occurrence across donors. An earlier analysis of several hundred of the donors applied high-throughput TCR beta sequencing to assess whether each TCR beta V gene segment acted as functional or pseudogenic. Alongside the repertoire data, information on donor age, sex, ethnicity and CMV serostatus was compiled. In a later genetic analysis, genome-wide SNP genotypes for about 65% of the roughly 700 donors were used, and that subset was treated as a discovery cohort. Every discovery cohort repertoire had been produced on one sequencing platform. HLA typing included class I and class II loci at four-digit resolution. Typing coverage varied by locus: roughly 620-640 donors for A, B, C, DRB1 and DQB1; 500 to 550 for DQA1; about 590 for DPA1; around 450 for DPB1. A handful of DR-DQ haplotypes were handled as single units for association and clustering because linkage in the cohort was strong. Across approximately 400 genotyped donors of the cohort, an average of roughly 250,000 unique TCR beta nucleotide sequences per donor were sequenced, and roughly a sixth of those sequences were non-productive.

The receptor library was made with the immunoSEQ multiplex PCR assay. For the multiplex PCR, a mixture combining 60 forward primers for TCR Vbeta segments and 13 reverse primers for TCR Jbeta segments was used. Amplification of the CDR3 region of rearranged TCR beta genes was performed with a multiplex PCR assay on genomic DNA. Amplified TCR beta libraries were sequenced as 87-base-pair reads on the Illumina HiSeq System. Per the authors' processing: A later analysis tallied roughly 76 million unique TCR beta chains across the approximately 670 repertoires, and roughly 11 million of those chains were shared by two or more donors. A nearest-neighbor algorithm error-corrected the raw reads and collapsed the reads into unique sequences, merging closely related sequences to remove PCR and sequencing errors. Alignment of CDR3 sequences to IMGT reference sequences was used to assign V, D and J gene segments. For a sequence to be retained, a match of at least six nucleotides to both a V gene segment and a J gene segment was required. Rearrangements were called productive when the CDR3 lacked stop codons and stayed in frame with V and J; all others were non-productive. CDR3 was defined according to IMGT convention as the region running from the second conserved V-encoded cysteine to the conserved J-encoded phenylalanine. The earlier analysis of roughly 590 of the donors excluded sequences that lacked an unambiguous match to a single V gene segment. An earlier analysis of fewer than 750 of the donors called V segments functional above 56.7% productive rearrangements and segregating when the between-donor standard deviation exceeded 5%. A statistical classification framework was built for diagnosing cytomegalovirus status from the catalog of TCR beta chain sequences. V and J gene assignment, in a later analysis, came from comparing TCR nucleotide sequences with IMGT/GENE-DB human TR gene sequences. In a later analysis, CDR3 sequences and most-parsimonious VDJ recombination scenarios were assigned using the TCRdist pipeline. A later analysis defined each TCR beta chain by its CDR3 amino acid sequence plus V-gene family, and excluded reads lacking a unique V-gene family. As a way to deal with suspected cross-contamination and a sequencing artifact, a later analysis dropped 640 or so nucleotide sequences that were highly shared and had low generation probability. For each public chain, a later analysis derived a clonal expansion index from normalized ranks of inferred template counts within each repertoire. A later analysis computed generation probabilities with a VDJ recombination model fitted to out-of-frame rearrangements, and checked the results against IGoR. In a later analysis, TCR-TCR, TCR-HLA and TCR-CMV co-occurrence was scored with hypergeometric tests, and a repertoire-size bias correction was applied to TCR pairs. To estimate false discovery rates, a later analysis permuted the HLA or CMV assignments 20 times. In a later analysis, co-occurring TCRs were grouped using DBSCAN, and TCRdist sequence similarity was added for clustering within HLA-allele-positive subsets. Repertoires with fewer than 30,000 or more than 120,000 public chains, plus five repertoires with anomalous nucleotide sharing, were excluded from co-occurrence clustering. Held by TCRdb, this immuneACCESS table contains in-frame sequences only and omits some clones. Under half of the omission traces to an unresolved V gene where checked; the cause of the rest is unknown. The D gene and trimming were derived from the DNA, and the V and J assignments and clone size from that table. This sample gives fewer than 250,000 clones in total; approximately 79% of them show up just once. The ten largest clones capture 1.5% to 2% of the sample.

Findings and caveats that apply to the study as a whole: Because HLA typing was unavailable for some donors at each locus, only the typed subset was used in association tests. The authors suggested that the approach could potentially be extended to other disease states and immunological phenotypes. A later analysis found that most CMV-associated TCR beta chains appeared HLA-restricted, with HLA associations seemingly driven largely by CMV exposure. A cluster of highly shared sequence variants was judged likely to be a technical artifact of the sequencing pipeline. A further reported finding was that TCR beta sequences accurately predicted the HLA-A and HLA-B alleles for most subjects in the first cohort. Immune exposure information for the cohort was limited to CMV serostatus. Broadly in line with IMGT annotations, most TCR beta V segments showed up in productive rearrangements about 87% or about 30% of the time in an earlier analysis of around 550 of the donors. When HLA alleles, especially DR and DQ, strongly co-occurred, TCR associations were difficult to assign to individual alleles. In a later analysis, HLA-associated TCR beta chains were found to be more clonally expanded and to have lower generation probabilities than equally common non-associated chains. Because the 87-base-pair reads could not distinguish some IMGT-functional V segments, including TRBV6-2 and TRBV6-3, those segments were excluded. A later analysis associated about 17,000 TCR beta sequences with specific HLA alleles at a false discovery rate of 0.05. Correlated functional status among segregating V segments might be attributable to linkage disequilibrium, but an unknown experimental factor could not be ruled out. Most TCR sequences were seen in very few donors, while some public TCRs were found in many individuals. A later analysis found that TCR association rates varied across HLA loci, with DRB1 alleles showing the most associated TCRs and HLA-C alleles the fewest. Only TCR beta chains were sequenced in this cohort, and the absence of alpha or paired-chain data limited detectable features. Sequencing depth was assumed to be roughly uniform across donors in the presence/absence analyses, though that assumption may not hold. In vitro tests confirmed that a few of the cytomegalovirus-associated TCR beta chains recognize cytomegalovirus antigens. Approximately 16 rarely observed V segments, including chromosome 9 orphons, were excluded from the earlier analysis of approximately 500 of the donors because counts were too low. According to a later genetic analysis, donors in an Asian-associated ancestry cluster had fewer N-insertions in productive TCRs than the approximately 650-donor mean. The classifier was reported to diagnose cytomegalovirus status with high specificity and sensitivity in both the original cohort and the validation cohort. A total of 150 to 200 TCR beta chains were listed by the study as associated with cytomegalovirus. In a later genetic analysis, a missense DCLRE1C variant was associated with V-gene and J-gene trimming of TCR beta chains, and the association was replicated in an independent cohort. Several of the top co-occurrence clusters appeared to be linked to parvovirus B19, influenza, CMV and Epstein-Barr virus, according to a later analysis.

CDR1 and CDR2 were assigned from the germline V gene (reference sequence) as MNHNY and SVGAGI. There are 14 amino acids in the CDR3, from cysteine to phenylalanine inclusive. The retained sequence is limited to the CDR3, 42 bases, with the frame set at the first base. Clipping removes 7 bases from V and 5 bases from J, with 7 as the unmatched junction base count. The cohort comprised 666 healthy bone marrow donors. All cohort members were sampled while nominally healthy, although unrecorded immune exposures were likely present. The donor was CMV seronegative and was included in the group of a few hundred seronegative cohort members. A peripheral blood sample was collected from each donor, and TCR beta sequencing was performed on peripheral blood mononuclear cells. Genomic DNA was extracted from the blood cell samples with the Qiagen DNeasy Blood Extraction Kit. Regarding this clone: The antigen this receptor binds is unknown. Per-base qualities were not stored, and no clone one base away is much larger.

The origin of this receptor is a male donor in good health and CMV-seronegative. The chain is made from TRBV6-6 and TRBJ1-1; 10 bases in the junction line up with TRBD1. Sequencing input: PBMCs. Here the CDR3 is given as CASKGGTGVTEAFF. The nucleotides are TGTGCCAGCAAAGGCGGGACAGGGGTGACTGAAGCTTTCTTT.